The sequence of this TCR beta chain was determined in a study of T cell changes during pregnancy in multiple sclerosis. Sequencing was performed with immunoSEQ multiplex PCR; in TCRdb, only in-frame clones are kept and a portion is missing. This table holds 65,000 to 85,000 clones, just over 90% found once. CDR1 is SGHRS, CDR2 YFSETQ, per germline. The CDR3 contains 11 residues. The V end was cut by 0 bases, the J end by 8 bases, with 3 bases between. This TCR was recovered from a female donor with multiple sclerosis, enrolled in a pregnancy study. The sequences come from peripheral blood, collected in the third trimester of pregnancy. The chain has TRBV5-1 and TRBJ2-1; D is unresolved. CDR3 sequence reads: CASSLAYEQFF. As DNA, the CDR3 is TGCGCCAGCAGCTTGGCTTATGAGCAGTTCTTC. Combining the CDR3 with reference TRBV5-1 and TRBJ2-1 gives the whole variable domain KAGVTQTPRYLIKTRGQQVTLSCSPISGHRSVSWYQQTPGQGLQFLFEYFSETQRNKGNFPGRFSGRQFSNSRSEMNVSTLELGDSALYLCASSLAYEQFFGPGTRLTVL.